This TCR beta chain is drawn from a study of shared clonotypes between healthy human individuals. Study information: CD8 memory received one plate per donor, CD8 naive two, CD4 memory three and CD4 naive three.

Sequencing used immunoSEQ multiplex PCR; TCRdb keeps in-frame clones, though not all of them. This table has around 2,000,000 clones, over 85% appearing once. Study-level findings and limits: Exclusively blood specimens were collected; tissue repertoires likely differ. Larger richness was generally estimated for naive than memory subsets.

About this clone itself: Its antigen is not identified.

This CDR3 region has 14 residues. Trimming left V 4 bases short and J 2 bases short, with 14 bases between. CDR1 GTSNPN and CDR2 SVGIG come from the germline V gene (reference sequence). CD8 cells classed as naive were CD45RO-negative and positively selected for CCR7, excluding terminally differentiated effector memory CD45RA+ cells. Donation came from healthy HIV-negative adults that had no recent acute infections or vaccinations. The receptor comes from a man between 18 and 29 years old in good health. The V and J genes are TRBV30 and TRBJ1-1, with D hard to call. The sequencing sample was made of naive CD8+ T cells sorted from blood. The DNA for the CDR3 is TGTGCCTGGAATGTACCTTGGCATAACACTGAAGCTTTCTTT. Residues: CAWNVPWHNTEAFF.